The 29 T cell receptor beta chains in this list originate from one sample, sequenced in a study of T cells after yellow fever vaccination. TCRdb ran MiXCR on the 5' RACE reads and lists one entry per CDR3 protein. The data hold roughly 500,000 distinct CDR3 sequences, with 15% to 20% observed a single time. Sequencing was performed on PBMCs, taken 15 days after the yellow fever booster vaccination. These receptors all stem from a man aged 30-40 years who received the YFV17D yellow fever vaccine.

The V call is TRBV20-1, the J call TRBJ2-7; perhaps TRBD2 as D (6 bases). Germline V gene data show CDR1 as DFQATT and CDR2 as SNEGSKA (reference sequence). There are 15 residues in the CDR3. Trimming cost V 0 bases and J 0 bases, with 12 bases left between them. The CDR3 bases are TGCAGTGCTAGAGATGGGGGGTCGAGCTCCTACGAGCAGTACTTC. Its protein product is CSARDGGSSSYEQYF.

The chain carries TRBV3-1 and TRBJ2-5; no reliable D call. V lost 3 bases to trimming and J lost 10 bases, with 21 bases between them. Germline-derived CDR1 and CDR2 are LGHDT and YNNKEL (reference sequence). The CDR3 runs 15 residues. CDR3 residues: CASSHKTETHIGQYF. The CDR3, as DNA: TGTGCCAGCAGCCACAAAACCGAGACTCATATCGGCCAGTACTTC.

The table lists this clonotype with a few counts. The rearrangement joins TRBV2 to TRBJ2-7; 7 nucleotides agree with TRBD1. V lost 10 bases and J lost 6; bases outside the gene matches: 12. CDR1 and CDR2 from the germline V gene are SNHLY and FYNNEI. There are 13 residues in the CDR3. DNA for the CDR3: TGTGCCACCATTTATACACAGGGGAGCGAGCAGTACTTC. Its translation: CATIYTQGSEQYF.

The chain carries TRBV20-1 and TRBJ2-5; 7 bases line up with TRBD2. Germline CDR1 is DFQATT and CDR2 is SNEGSKA (reference sequence). J lost 3 bases, V lost 8 bases, and 6 bases had no gene match. This CDR3 has 12 residues. The CDR3: CSTLAAKETQYF. For the CDR3, the DNA is TGCAGTACCCTAGCGGCAAAAGAGACCCAGTACTTC.

V gene TRBV5-1 combines with J gene TRBJ2-1, with 10 nucleotides matching TRBD2. This CDR3 comprises 15 residues. Trimming at V came to 4 bases and at J to 5 bases, leaving 6 bases not matched to a gene. CDR1 and CDR2 from the germline V gene are SGHRS and YFSETQ. The CDR3 sequence: CASSDLAGADNEQFF. CDR3 sequence (DNA): TGCGCCAGCAGCGATCTAGCGGGAGCGGACAATGAGCAGTTCTTC.

This clonotype was counted between two and nine times. This chain uses TRBV5-1 with TRBJ1-1, with 10 bases identical to TRBD1. Trimming cost V 7 bases and J 4 bases; bases outside gene matches: 10. CDR1 SGHRS and CDR2 YFSETQ come from the germline V gene. This CDR3 is built from 15 residues. The CDR3 sequence: CASRAGQGLRTEAFF. As DNA, the CDR3 is TGCGCCAGCCGCGCGGGACAGGGGCTGCGCACTGAAGCTTTCTTT.

A few counts support this clonotype. The chain has TRBV27 and TRBJ2-4; the match to TRBD1 covers 8 bases. CDR1 MNHEY and CDR2 SMNVEV come from the germline V gene (reference sequence). Trimming removed 3 bases from V and 6 bases from J; junction bases left unmatched: 7. This CDR3 contains 15 residues. CDR3 DNA: TGTGCCAGCAGTTTTTCAGGGGGCGCGGGAAACATTCAGTACTTC. It yields the protein CASSFSGGAGNIQYF.

There are many counts of this clonotype. The rearrangement joins TRBV6-1 to TRBJ2-3; 12 positions agree with TRBD2. The germline gives CDR1 MNHNS, CDR2 SASEGT. V lost 7 bases and J lost 4; bases outside the gene matches: 12. The CDR3 length is 17 residues. As DNA, the CDR3 is TGTGCCAGCATGACTAGCGGGAGAGAGATAGGCTCAGATACGCAGTATTTT. This gives the protein CASMTSGREIGSDTQYF.

The chain employs TRBV29-1 and TRBJ2-3; D might be TRBD2 (5 bases). Germline CDR1 reads SQVTM; CDR2 reads ANQGSEA. The CDR3 has 12 amino acids. Trimming took off 5 bases at V and 4 bases at J, with 10 bases between the two ends. CDR3 in DNA: TGCAGCGTTTTCAAGGAGGCAGATACGCAGTATTTT. Translation: CSVFKEADTQYF.

This chain uses TRBV27 with TRBJ2-1, with 7 bases that match TRBD2. Unmatched junction bases numbered 12, after V lost 1 base and J lost 6 bases. The CDR3 totals 17 residues. Germline CDR1 and CDR2: MNHEY and SMNVEV (reference sequence). Here the CDR3 DNA reads TGTGCCAGCAGTTTATTCTTTCGGGGACTACAATCCAATGAGCAGTTCTTC. As protein: CASSLFFRGLQSNEQFF.

This clonotype was observed a handful of times. The V gene is TRBV7-6, the J gene TRBJ1-6; D ambiguous. Germline CDR1 SGHVS, CDR2 FNYEAQ. This CDR3 spans 15 amino acids. V shed 5 bases and J shed 6 bases, with 14 bases lying between them. For the CDR3, the DNA is TGTGCCAGCAGCCGGGAGAGTCAGTTTAATTCACCCCTCCACTTT. As protein: CASSRESQFNSPLHF.

This clonotype was counted a few times. The chain employs TRBV12-3 or TRBV12-4 and TRBJ2-7, with 8 nucleotides matching TRBD2. CDR3 length equals 14 residues. J lost 7 bases, V lost 5 bases, and 10 bases had no gene match. CDR3 nucleotide sequence: TGTGCCAGCAGTACTAGCGGCGGTTGGAGAGAGCAGTACTTC. Its translation: CASSTSGGWREQYF.

This chain connects TRBV20-1 to TRBJ2-1; D is tentatively TRBD1 or TRBD2 (6 bases each). The CDR3 consists of 14 residues. The germline CDR1 and CDR2 sequences are DFQATT and SNEGSKA (reference sequence). V dropped 5 bases and J dropped 3 bases, with 14 bases sitting between them. The CDR3 is CSALTGTDYNEQFF. In DNA, the CDR3 is TGCAGTGCTTTAACAGGGACTGACTACAATGAGCAGTTCTTC.

This clonotype was counted between two and nine times. The genes are TRBV28 and TRBJ2-7; 9 nucleotides line up with TRBD2. The V segment lost 6 bases and the J segment 4 bases; nucleotides outside the gene matches: 4. CDR3 size: 13 residues. The germline gives CDR1 MDHEN, CDR2 SYDVKM. In DNA, the CDR3 is TGTGCCAGCAGACCTACTAGCGGGTACGAGCAGTACTTC. As protein: CASRPTSGYEQYF. The complete variable domain, with remaining parts taken from reference TRBV28 and TRBJ2-7, reads DVKVTQSSRYLVKRTGEKVFLECVQDMDHENMFWYRQDPGLGLRLIYFSYDVKMKEKGDIPEGYSVSREKKERFSLILESASTNQTSMYLCASRPTSGYEQYFGPGTRLTVT.

The chain carries TRBV29-1 and TRBJ2-7; either TRBD1 or TRBD2 may fit D (6 bases each). The CDR3 length is 15 residues. V was trimmed by 6 bases and J by 4 bases, leaving 22 bases between them. Germline CDR1 and CDR2: SQVTM and ANQGSEA. CDR3 sequence: CSVESGGPGDYEQYF. The CDR3 DNA reads TGCAGCGTCGAAAGTGGGGGGCCCGGGGATTACGAGCAGTACTTC.

This clonotype came up a few times. The chain joins TRBV7-8 to TRBJ2-5, with 11 bases that match TRBD2. There are 16 residues in the CDR3. J lost 1 base, V lost 6 bases, and 7 bases had no gene match. CDR1 is SGHVS, CDR2 FQNEAQ, per germline. CDR3 protein: CASRSGTSGPQETQYF. Written as DNA, the CDR3 is TGTGCCAGCAGATCCGGGACTAGCGGCCCCCAAGAGACCCAGTACTTC. Supplemented by reference TRBV7-8 and TRBJ2-5, the full variable domain reads GAGVSQSPRYKVAKRGQDVALRCDPISGHVSLFWYQQALGQGPEFLTYFQNEAQLDKSGLPSDRFFAERPEGSVSTLKIQRTQQEDSAVYLCASRSGTSGPQETQYFGPGTRLLVL.

In its sample, this clonotype was seen a few times. The chain joins TRBV20-1 to TRBJ2-5; TRBD2 might be the D (5 bases). The CDR3 spans 15 residues. Germline V gives CDR1 DFQATT, CDR2 SNEGSKA (reference sequence). The V end lost 5 bases, the J end lost 6 bases, and 22 bases lay between the germline ends. CDR3 residues: CSASRTGFVSKTQYF. The CDR3, as DNA: TGCAGTGCTTCCCGGACTGGTTTCGTTTCGAAGACCCAGTACTTC.

This clonotype was seen a few times. The chain uses TRBV12-3 or TRBV12-4 and TRBJ2-6; D ambiguous. The length of the CDR3 is 19 residues. Deletions cut 4 bases from V and 0 bases from J, with 19 bases between. CDR3 loop: CASSSLTSSPYSGANVLTF. The CDR3 bases are TGTGCCAGCAGTTCCCTCACAAGTTCCCCCTACTCTGGGGCCAACGTCCTGACTTTC.

This clonotype was recorded a few times. This chain uses TRBV11-1 with TRBJ2-7; 15 positions match TRBD2. V trimming: 5 bases; J trimming: 2 bases; junction bases outside the gene matches: 16. The length of the CDR3 is 20 residues. Germline CDR1 is SGHAT and CDR2 is FQDESV (reference sequence). In DNA, the CDR3 is TGTGCCAGCAGCCTTCCCGCCGGGACTAGCGGGAGGCCACGGACCTACGAGCAGTACTTC. It codes for CASSLPAGTSGRPRTYEQYF. Drawing the rest from reference TRBV11-1 and TRBJ2-7, the complete variable domain is EAEVAQSPRYKITEKSQAVAFWCDPISGHATLYWYRQILGQGPELLVQFQDESVVDDSQLPKDRFSAERLKGVDSTLKIQPAELGDSAMYLCASSLPAGTSGRPRTYEQYFGPGTRLTVT.

This rearrangement joins TRBV2 to TRBJ1-1; D possibly corresponds to TRBD1 (6 bases). V was pared by 5 bases and J by 10 bases, with 29 bases between. The germline gives CDR1 SNHLY, CDR2 FYNNEI. This CDR3 is built from 17 residues. In DNA, the CDR3 is TGTGCCAGCAGTTTTCGGCTAGCCGGGAAGGGGGGATCGAGAGCTTTCTTT. It encodes CASSFRLAGKGGSRAFF. The full variable domain, its missing parts supplied by reference TRBV2 and TRBJ1-1, is EPEVTQTPSHQVTQMGQEVILRCVPISNHLYFYWYRQILGQKVEFLVSFYNNEISEKSEIFDDQFSVERPDGSNFTLKIRSTKLEDSAMYFCASSFRLAGKGGSRAFFGQGTRLTVV.

This clonotype occurred a few times. CDR3 sequence reads: CASSQATRNTDTQYF. The DNA for the CDR3 is TGTGCCAGCAGCCAAGCGACTAGGAATACAGATACGCAGTATTTT. This chain connects TRBV3-1 to TRBJ2-3, with D perhaps TRBD2 (6 bases). The CDR3 contains 15 residues. Germline V gives CDR1 LGHDT, CDR2 YNNKEL (reference sequence). V lost 1 base to trimming and J lost 3 bases, with 11 bases between them.

Of note for this clonotype: A junction end diverges from the germline sequence, so it may reflect a read error. The gene calls are TRBV7-2 and TRBJ2-7, with D unclear. The CDR3 sequence is 11 residues long. Germline CDR1 is SGHTA and CDR2 is FQGNSA. CDR3 bases: TGTGCCAGCAGCTTAAACGAGGCCCCCTCCTTC. Residues: CASSLNEAPSF.

Here the CDR3 DNA reads TGTGCCAGCAGTTTTGATATCCGGACAGCCGTCAATGAGCAGTTCTTC. It codes for CASSFDIRTAVNEQFF. The V call is TRBV7-2, the J call TRBJ2-1; TRBD1 is a possible D gene (6 bases). The V gene lost 6 bases and the J gene lost 6 bases, with 21 bases spanning the gap. The CDR3 is 16 amino acids. Germline V gives CDR1 SGHTA, CDR2 FQGNSA.

The chain carries TRBV7-9 and TRBJ2-3; 9 bases agree with TRBD1. The CDR3 consists of 15 residues. Germline V lookup: CDR1 SEHNR, CDR2 FQNEAQ (reference sequence). V shed 6 bases, J shed 5 bases, and the junction held 9 bases outside the gene matches. The CDR3 region is CASSTVTGGLDTQYF. DNA of the CDR3: TGTGCCAGCAGTACAGTTACAGGGGGCTTAGATACGCAGTATTTT. The whole variable domain, filled in from reference TRBV7-9 and TRBJ2-3, reads DTGVSQNPRHKITKRGQNVTFRCDPISEHNRLYWYRQTLGQGPEFLTYFQNEAQLEKSRLLSDRFSAERPKGSFSTLEIQRTEQGDSAMYLCASSTVTGGLDTQYFGPGTRLTVL.

This clonotype was observed a handful of times. This chain uses TRBV7-8 with TRBJ2-1; D may match TRBD1 or TRBD2 (6 bases each). This CDR3 comprises 15 residues. The V end was cut by 10 bases, the J end by 7 bases, with 23 bases between. CDR1 is SGHVS and CDR2 is FQNEAQ in the germline V gene. CDR3: CATRPLGGGWNEQFF. In DNA, the CDR3 is TGTGCCACGCGGCCACTAGGGGGAGGATGGAATGAGCAGTTCTTC.

CDR3 nucleotides: TGCAGTGCCAATCGGGGGAGTGGGGCCAACGTCCTGACTTTC. This gives the protein CSANRGSGANVLTF. The chain couples TRBV20-1 to TRBJ2-6; D perhaps matches TRBD2 (6 bases). Germline V gives CDR1 DFQATT, CDR2 SNEGSKA (reference sequence). This CDR3 has 14 amino acids. V lost 6 bases and J lost 3, with 12 bases in between.

A few counts support this clonotype. This rearrangement joins TRBV20-1 to TRBJ2-1, with unresolved D. CDR1 and CDR2 from the germline V gene are DFQATT and SNEGSKA (reference sequence). This CDR3 contains 13 residues. Trimming pared 5 bases from V and 5 bases from J, leaving 13 bases between. CDR3 region: CSALNWDHNEQFF. DNA for the CDR3: TGCAGTGCTCTCAACTGGGATCACAATGAGCAGTTCTTC.

This clonotype was counted between two and nine times. The rearrangement uses TRBV12-3 or TRBV12-4 and TRBJ2-7; D is unclear. This CDR3 contains 13 residues. The V end was cut by 4 bases, the J end by 6 bases, with 13 bases between. CDR3 sequence reads: CASSSALVSEQYF. The CDR3 bases are TGTGCCAGCAGTTCGGCCCTTGTCAGCGAGCAGTACTTC.

The V call is TRBV30, the J call TRBJ1-1; D not certain. Germline loops: CDR1 GTSNPN, CDR2 SVGIG (reference sequence). CDR3 length equals 13 residues. V was shortened by 2 bases and J by 1 base, with 8 bases between the two germline ends. The CDR3 sequence: CAWSRPPNTEAFF. In DNA form, the CDR3 reads TGTGCCTGGAGTCGTCCTCCGAACACTGAAGCTTTCTTT. Full variable domain (missing parts from reference TRBV30 and TRBJ1-1): SQTIHQWPATLVQPVGSPLSLECTVEGTSNPNLYWYRQAAGRGLQLLFYSVGIGQISSEVPQNLSASRPQDRQFILSSKKLLLSDSGFYLCAWSRPPNTEAFFGQGTRLTVV.